Listed below are T cell receptor beta chains from one sample, sequenced in a study of CD4 and CD8 cells across lung adenocarcinoma regions. TCRdb analysed the PCR reads with MiXCR anew, one entry per CDR3 protein. This table holds nearly 9,500 distinct CDR3 sequences, roughly 50% found once. Sequenced sample: CD8+ T cells from the margin of a lung tumor. The receptors were gathered from a female donor with lung adenocarcinoma. The CD4 and CD8 labels of this study may be unreliable. The CDR3 runs from the conserved cysteine through the conserved F or W. A D gene is named only where the DNA matches it firmly. Size values are once, few and many counts, or a class for expanded clones, and some rows have none.

j_call: TRBJ2-5
clone_size: many
d_call: -
v_call: TRBV4-1
cdr3_aa: CASSQGLRALWEETQYF
cdr3_nt: TGCGCCAGCAGCCAAGGTCTTCGGGCCCTATGGGAAGAGACCCAGTACTTC

j_call: TRBJ2-5
clone_size: many
d_call: -
v_call: TRBV6-5
cdr3_aa: CASSYAAAGGRETQYF
cdr3_nt: TGTGCCAGCAGTTACGCCGCGGCCGGGGGTAGGGAGACCCAGTACTTC

j_call: TRBJ2-7
clone_size: -
d_call: TRBD2
v_call: TRBV27
cdr3_aa: CASRVAGGVREQYF
cdr3_nt: TGTGCCAGCAGGGTAGCGGGAGGGGTCCGCGAGCAGTACTTC

j_call: TRBJ2-7
clone_size: -
d_call: TRBD2
v_call: TRBV7-2
cdr3_aa: CASSFTSGGTYEQYF
cdr3_nt: TGTGCCAGCAGCTTTACTAGCGGGGGAACCTACGAGCAGTACTTC

j_call: TRBJ2-6
clone_size: many
d_call: -
v_call: TRBV12-3/TRBV12-4
cdr3_aa: CASSLMGSGANVLTF
cdr3_nt: TGTGCCAGCAGTCTTATGGGCTCTGGGGCCAACGTCCTGACTTTC

j_call: TRBJ2-2
clone_size: many
d_call: TRBD2
v_call: TRBV24-1
cdr3_aa: CATSDPRELAGGPGELFF
cdr3_nt: TGTGCCACCAGTGATCCGCGCGAACTAGCGGGAGGGCCCGGGGAGCTGTTTTTT

j_call: TRBJ1-2
clone_size: -
d_call: -
v_call: TRBV12-3/TRBV12-4
cdr3_aa: CASSPGTSPGYTF
cdr3_nt: TGTGCCAGCAGCCCCGGGACAAGTCCTGGCTACACCTTC

j_call: TRBJ2-3
clone_size: -
d_call: -
v_call: TRBV6-1
cdr3_aa: CARGVGGRDQDTQYF
cdr3_nt: TGTGCCAGGGGGGTTGGGGGCCGCGACCAAGATACGCAGTATTTT

j_call: TRBJ2-1
clone_size: -
d_call: -
v_call: TRBV6-5
cdr3_aa: CASSYSIPGLATNEQFF
cdr3_nt: TGTGCCAGCAGTTACTCGATTCCGGGCTTAGCTACCAATGAGCAGTTCTTC

j_call: TRBJ2-5
clone_size: -
d_call: -
v_call: TRBV27
cdr3_aa: CARGPGGGFQETQYF
cdr3_nt: TGTGCCAGGGGTCCGGGGGGCGGTTTCCAAGAGACCCAGTACTTT

j_call: TRBJ1-5
clone_size: -
d_call: -
v_call: TRBV4-1
cdr3_aa: CASSQEGSGNQPQHF
cdr3_nt: TGCGCCAGCAGCCAAGAGGGCTCGGGGAACCAGCCCCAGCATTTT

j_call: TRBJ2-7
clone_size: many
d_call: TRBD2
v_call: TRBV27
cdr3_aa: CASSSSSGPSYEQYF
cdr3_nt: TGTGCCAGCAGTTCGTCTAGCGGGCCCTCCTACGAGCAGTACTTC

j_call: TRBJ2-4
clone_size: -
d_call: -
v_call: TRBV30
cdr3_aa: CAWSEGPGAKNIQYF
cdr3_nt: TGTGCCTGGAGTGAGGGGCCAGGGGCCAAAAACATTCAGTACTTC

j_call: TRBJ2-7
clone_size: few
d_call: TRBD2
v_call: TRBV7-9
cdr3_aa: CASSSGQSGSYEQYF
cdr3_nt: TGTGCCAGCAGCTCTGGACAAAGCGGGAGTTACGAGCAGTACTTC

j_call: TRBJ2-1
clone_size: -
d_call: -
v_call: TRBV7-9
cdr3_aa: CASRTASYNEQFF
cdr3_nt: TGTGCCAGCAGAACAGCCTCCTACAATGAGCAGTTCTTC

j_call: TRBJ2-3
clone_size: -
d_call: TRBD2
v_call: TRBV3-1
cdr3_aa: CAGSGTSSKDTQYF
cdr3_nt: TGTGCGGGCAGCGGGACTAGTAGCAAAGATACGCAGTATTTT

j_call: TRBJ2-1
clone_size: many
d_call: TRBD2
v_call: TRBV4-2
cdr3_aa: CASSQGGSGDSYNEQFF
cdr3_nt: TGTGCCAGCAGCCAAGGGGGTAGCGGGGACTCTTACAATGAGCAGTTCTTC

j_call: TRBJ2-1
clone_size: many
d_call: TRBD2
v_call: TRBV6-4
cdr3_aa: CASSDGVAGGRQRDNEQFF
cdr3_nt: TGTGCCAGCAGTGACGGGGTAGCGGGAGGGAGGCAACGGGACAATGAGCAGTTCTTC

j_call: TRBJ2-4
clone_size: -
d_call: -
v_call: TRBV6-1
cdr3_aa: CARGGRGGTKDTQYF
cdr3_nt: TGTGCCAGGGGGGGTAGGGGCGGAACCAAAGACACTCAGTACTTC

j_call: TRBJ2-1
clone_size: -
d_call: TRBD1
v_call: TRBV5-1
cdr3_aa: CASSRDSTYNEQFF
cdr3_nt: TGCGCCAGCTCCCGGGACAGTACCTACAATGAGCAGTTCTTC

j_call: TRBJ2-3
clone_size: -
d_call: TRBD2
v_call: TRBV11-1
cdr3_aa: CASSSGLAGVGDTQYF
cdr3_nt: TGTGCCAGCAGCTCGGGACTAGCGGGAGTGGGAGATACGCAGTATTTT

j_call: TRBJ1-3
clone_size: -
d_call: TRBD1
v_call: TRBV29-1
cdr3_aa: CSVRDRSQNTIYF
cdr3_nt: TGCAGCGTCAGGGACAGATCTCAAAACACCATATATTTT

j_call: TRBJ2-1
clone_size: -
d_call: -
v_call: TRBV10-1
cdr3_aa: CASSGPGRSDSSYNEQFF
cdr3_nt: TGCGCCAGCAGTGGGCCGGGACGGAGCGACTCCTCCTACAATGAGCAGTTCTTC

j_call: TRBJ1-2
clone_size: many
d_call: -
v_call: TRBV6-1
cdr3_aa: CASSTTARGYGYTF
cdr3_nt: TGTGCCAGCTCTACTACGGCCAGGGGATATGGCTACACCTTC

j_call: TRBJ2-5
clone_size: many
d_call: TRBD1
v_call: TRBV12-3/TRBV12-4
cdr3_aa: CASSFGTGQDF
cdr3_nt: TGTGCCAGCAGTTTTGGGACAGGTCAGGACTTC

j_call: TRBJ2-1
clone_size: medium-sized
d_call: -
v_call: TRBV6-1
cdr3_aa: CASSLSNEQFF
cdr3_nt: TGTGCCAGCAGCTTGAGCAATGAGCAGTTCTTC

j_call: TRBJ2-5
clone_size: -
d_call: -
v_call: TRBV6-5
cdr3_aa: CASSYSIGEGAETQYF
cdr3_nt: TGTGCCAGCAGTTACTCGATCGGGGAAGGGGCAGAGACCCAGTACTTC

j_call: TRBJ2-1
clone_size: -
d_call: TRBD2
v_call: TRBV14
cdr3_aa: CASSQASSGRSEQFF
cdr3_nt: TGTGCCAGCAGCCAGGCCTCTAGCGGGAGATCTGAGCAGTTCTTC

j_call: TRBJ2-1
clone_size: once
d_call: -
v_call: TRBV7-2
cdr3_aa: CASSLDAISPYNEQFF
cdr3_nt: TGTGCCAGCAGCTTAGACGCGATATCACCTTACAATGAGCAGTTCTTC

j_call: TRBJ2-7
clone_size: few
d_call: -
v_call: TRBV6-5
cdr3_aa: CASSYRETYEQYF
cdr3_nt: TGTGCCAGCAGCTACCGGGAGACCTACGAGCAGTACTTC

j_call: TRBJ2-1
clone_size: -
d_call: TRBD2
v_call: TRBV6-2/TRBV6-3
cdr3_aa: CASNVAGGYNEQFF
cdr3_nt: TGTGCCAGCAACGTAGCGGGGGGGTACAATGAGCAGTTCTTC

j_call: TRBJ2-1
clone_size: -
d_call: -
v_call: TRBV4-2
cdr3_aa: CASSQKTASADNEQFF
cdr3_nt: TGTGCCAGCAGCCAAAAGACGGCGTCCGCCGACAATGAGCAGTTCTTC

j_call: TRBJ2-3
clone_size: -
d_call: -
v_call: TRBV27
cdr3_aa: CGSAGRRGKNTQYF
cdr3_nt: TGTGGCAGCGCGGGGCGTCGGGGCAAAAACACGCAGTACTTT